This T cell receptor (beta chain) was recovered during a study of CD8+ T cells in alopecia areata. Background on the study: Treated individuals took tofacitinib by mouth, 5 to 10 mg twice daily. After 6 to 18 months of tofacitinib, follow-up continued 6 months off drug.

J lost 5 bases, V lost 7 bases, and 9 bases had no gene match. The CDR3 has 13 amino acids. The germline CDR1 and CDR2 sequences are SQVTM and ANQGSEA. Extraction and reverse transcription of RNA yielded cDNA as the sequencing template. Clones were sequenced by immunoSEQ multiplex PCR, and TCRdb holds only the in-frame ones, with some missing. Here the sample spans about 270,000 clones, roughly 63% being singletons. Study results and limitations: Persistence in scalp and blood during tofacitinib was observed for many expanded lesional clones. Tofacitinib significantly reduced both scalp clonality and expanded CD8+ clones among the top 100.

Regarding treatment: oral pan-JAK inhibitor, 5-10 mg twice daily. Worth noting for this clone: Its antigen is unidentified.

The chain couples TRBV29-1 to TRBJ2-7; 9 nucleotides line up with TRBD1. The sequencing here drew on CD4+ T cells sorted from blood, taken at approximately week 52, from a patient treated with tofacitinib. This sequence originates from a human donor with alopecia areata. CDR3 sequence: CSARGQGRHEQYF. CDR3 sequence (DNA): TGCAGCGCCCGGGGACAGGGTCGACACGAGCAGTACTTC.